This T cell receptor (beta chain) was sequenced for a study of beta chain features in type 1 diabetes. Study in general: Some 110,000,000 sorted cells were examined across all samples.

The authors reverse transcribed all of the isolated RNA, so sequencing captured expressed TCRB transcripts. Measured with immunoSEQ multiplex PCR; TCRdb has only the in-frame clones, and not every one. Found here are roughly 150,000 clones, around 10% of them singletons; the top ten hold approximately 0.46%. There are a few counts of this clone. Its antigen is undetermined. The germline CDR1 and CDR2 sequences are SGHNT and YYREEE (reference sequence). J gave up 2 bases and V 1 base, and 3 bases lay outside the gene matches. The CDR3 sequence is 15 residues long. Study-wide results and caveats: Sequencing the cDNA could make cells with high TCR expression show up more than they should. The VDJ junctions of type 1 diabetes patients carried fewer insertions and more deletions. For patients and controls alike, PCR might favor shorter templates to the same degree. Patients with Type 1 diabetes showed moderately but significantly shorter TCRB CDR3s in all four CD4+ subsets.

Specimen: central memory CD4+ T cells from blood. The sequence was obtained from a man aged 25 to 45 with type 1 diabetes. The rearrangement links TRBV5-4 to TRBJ2-1; TRBD1 matches 7 bases. CDR3 nucleotide sequence: TGTGCCAGCAGCTTGAGACAGGGTACCTACAATGAGCAGTTCTTC. It yields the protein CASSLRQGTYNEQFF.